The TCR beta chain described here comes from a study of blood T cell repertoires in COVID-19. Study details: From the United States, Italy and Spain came samples of acute and convalescent COVID-19. T cells, B-cell-depleted T cells, or PBMCs provided the cDNA or gDNA that served as material.

Here immunoSEQ multiplex PCR was the method, and the copy in TCRdb shows in-frame clones only, minus some. The data contain about 260,000 clones, over 70% of them singletons. There are 13 residues in the CDR3. Trimming cost V 3 bases and J 2 bases, with 7 bases left between them. The sequencing input was peripheral blood. The receptor comes from a woman aged 40 to 50 who had recovered from COVID-19. This chain connects TRBV12-3 or TRBV12-4 to TRBJ2-5, with a weak D call TRBD2 (5 bases). The CDR3 is CASSFKRQETQYF. CDR3 DNA: TGTGCCAGCAGTTTCAAGCGGCAAGAGACCCAGTACTTC.